This TCR beta chain was documented in a study of blood T cell repertoires in COVID-19 (TCRdb year 2020). For context, the study as a whole: Collaborator samples came from the United States, Italy and Spain and covered acute and convalescent phases of COVID-19. The prospective study material was composed of cDNA or gDNA derived from T cells, B-cell-depleted T cells, or PBMCs. The dataset comprised deeply sampled blood TCRbeta repertoires from subjects exposed to, actively infected with, or recovered from COVID-19. The repertoires were made available in a free public database intended to serve as a resource for research on the immune response to SARS-CoV-2. The samples were drawn from the first 160 participants of the ongoing ImmuneRACE study and from 950 to 1,500 subjects provided by 6 global collaborators. The sample metadata nearly always contained a de-identified subject ID, COVID-19 status, age in years and sex. Where HLA class I and class II types were available, the types were taken from metadata supplied by the sample provider, not from assay-based typing.

Remarks on this clone: This clone's antigen is unknown. It has no much larger one-base neighbor in the sample; base qualities were not kept.

TCRbeta CDR3 regions were amplified from genomic DNA by means of the immunoSEQ Assay, a bias-controlled multiplex PCR. The study's processing was this. The number of nucleated cells in each sample was estimated by amplification of reference gene primers within the assay. Sequence reads were collapsed and filtered to measure the absolute abundance of every unique TCRbeta CDR3 rearrangement. For each sample, productive Simpson clonality was calculated as the square root of Simpson's diversity index across productive rearrangements. The table comes from immuneACCESS by way of TCRdb, which keeps in-frame sequences with V and J called. Part of the clones is missing from these tables; in studies checked, under half for an unresolved V gene and the rest for unknown reasons. Clone size and the V and J calls come from that table; the DNA yielded D and trimming. Across this sample there are 250,000 or so clones, with about 85% seen only once. Clones ranked in the top ten supply under 7% of the sample.

The CDR1 and CDR2 encoded by the germline V gene (reference sequence) are LNHDA and SQIVND. From cysteine to phenylalanine, the CDR3 is 17 amino acids long. Solely the CDR3 DNA is kept, with 51 bases framed from the first base. V is pared back by 3 bases and J by 2 bases, with 17 bases lying between the germline termini. Beyond this particular receptor, the publication reports: The amount of clinical and demographic metadata varied by source and participant and was provided uncurated.

Participants in the prospective study were enrolled through a virtual design, were aged about 18 to 90 years, and lived in approximately 24 United States geographic areas. Cohort assignment in the prospective study relied on participant-reported clinical history from a screening survey and a study questionnaire. Exposed participants had been in contact with someone with a PCR-confirmed or clinician-diagnosed COVID-19 case within 2 weeks of study entry. In the prospective study, mobile phlebotomists collected whole blood, serum and a nasopharyngeal or oropharyngeal swab from each participant. Additional blood draws and questionnaires over an approximately two-month period could optionally be provided by prospective study participants. Before DNA extraction, prospective study blood samples were shipped either frozen or at room temperature.

This sequence was found in a woman aged 45-59 years who had been exposed to COVID-19. The sequenced material came from PBMCs or T cells enriched from blood (not recorded which). Recombination joined TRBV19 with TRBJ2-1, and the D gene may be TRBD2, 6 bases matching. The DNA sequence reads TGTGCCAGTAGTATTATCCTGGGGGGAGTCGCCTACAATGAGCAGTTCTTC. It encodes CASSIILGGVAYNEQFF. Beyond the CDR3, the reference TRBV19 and TRBJ2-1 genes provide the residues; the full variable domain reads: DGGITQSPKYLFRKEGQNVTLSCEQNLNHDAMYWYRQDPGQGLRLIYYSQIVNDFQKGDIAEGYSVSREKKESFPLTVTSAQKNPTAFYLCASSIILGGVAYNEQFFGPGTRLTVL.